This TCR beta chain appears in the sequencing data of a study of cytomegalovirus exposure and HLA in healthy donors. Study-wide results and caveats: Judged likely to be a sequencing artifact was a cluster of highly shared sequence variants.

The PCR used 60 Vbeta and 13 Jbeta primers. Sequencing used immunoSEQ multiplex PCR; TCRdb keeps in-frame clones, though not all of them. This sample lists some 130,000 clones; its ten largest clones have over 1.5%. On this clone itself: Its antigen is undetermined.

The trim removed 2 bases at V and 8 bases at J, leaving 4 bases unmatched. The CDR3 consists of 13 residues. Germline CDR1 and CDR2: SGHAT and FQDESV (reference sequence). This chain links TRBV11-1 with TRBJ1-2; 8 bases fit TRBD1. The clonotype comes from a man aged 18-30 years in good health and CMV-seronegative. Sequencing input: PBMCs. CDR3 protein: CASSLMDREGYTF. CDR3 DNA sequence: TGTGCCAGCAGCTTAATGGACAGGGAGGGCTACACCTTC.